Below, 31 T cell receptor beta chains from the same sample are listed, as sequenced in a study of early T cells in non-severe SARS-CoV-2 infection. TCRdb recomputed calls from the 5' RACE reads with MiXCR, one row per CDR3 protein. This sample has 100,000 to 120,000 distinct CDR3 sequences; over 9.5% occur once, and the top ten carry around 3.7%. The sample was whole blood, taken at baseline. The receptor set was obtained from an adult who was a healthcare worker with PCR-confirmed SARS-CoV-2 infection or an uninfected control (not recorded which).

This clonotype showed up just a few times. This sequence joins TRBV7-3 and TRBJ1-6; D is uncertain. Germline lookup yields CDR1 SGHTA and CDR2 FQGTGA. With 1 base removed from V and 8 bases from J, the gap between germline ends came to 12 bases. The CDR3 contains 15 residues. The CDR3: CASSLRKSWDSPLHF. CDR3 DNA: TGTGCCAGCAGCTTAAGGAAAAGCTGGGATTCACCCCTCCACTTT.

Ten or more counts support this clonotype. The rearrangement joins TRBV5-4 to TRBJ1-3; TRBD1 is a possible D gene (5 bases). Trimming took 1 base from V and 0 from J, leaving 11 bases between them. The CDR3 loop spans 16 amino acids. Per germline, CDR1 SGHNT and CDR2 YYREEE (reference sequence). CDR3 coding DNA: TGTGCCAGCAGCTTGCAGCCGGGGGTCTCTGGAAACACCATATATTTT. Protein sequence: CASSLQPGVSGNTIYF.

This chain uses TRBV6-5 with TRBJ2-5, with 7 positions matching TRBD1. CDR3 size: 15 residues. Germline loops: CDR1 MNHEY, CDR2 SVGAGI. Germline trimming cut 0 bases from V and 1 base from J; bases unmatched to any gene: 2. CDR3 in amino acids: CASSYSGQRQETQYF. The DNA for the CDR3 is TGTGCCAGCAGTTACTCGGGACAGCGCCAAGAGACCCAGTACTTC.

This clonotype was seen a handful of times. The chain recombines TRBV6-6 with TRBJ1-1, with unresolved D. Germline V gene lookup returns CDR1 MNHNY and CDR2 SVGAGI (reference sequence). This CDR3 is built from 13 residues. Between the trimmed V and J ends, which lost 4 bases and 3 bases, there was a span of 9 bases. The CDR3 bases are TGTGCCAGCAGTTCCCCCCCGGACACTGAAGCTTTCTTT. Encoded protein: CASSSPPDTEAFF.

This clonotype was recorded at least ten times. The chain carries TRBV24-1 and TRBJ1-4; no reliable D call. Trimming left V 8 bases short and J 8 bases short, with 11 bases between. The germline V gene encodes CDR1 KGHDR and CDR2 SFDVKD. The CDR3 is made up of 12 amino acids. The CDR3 nucleotides are TGTGCCACCATGATTAACCAAGAAAAACTGTTTTTT. Translated: CATMINQEKLFF.

This clonotype was found many times. The V and J genes are TRBV2 and TRBJ2-2, with D uncertain. Trimming pared 6 bases from V and 4 bases from J, leaving 3 bases between. This CDR3 contains 11 residues. Germline CDR1 is SNHLY and CDR2 is FYNNEI. The CDR3 coding sequence is TGTGCCAGCAGGAGCACCGGGGAGCTGTTTTTT. Residues: CASRSTGELFF.

This clonotype was picked up a small number of times. This chain links TRBV6-6 with TRBJ1-1; no firm D call. V was clipped by 0 bases and J by 7 bases, with 9 bases between them. The CDR3 has 13 residues. The germline CDR1 and CDR2 sequences are MNHNY and SVGAGI (reference sequence). The CDR3 nucleotides read TGTGCCAGCAGTTACTCTGGGCGGGATGAAGCTTTCTTT. It codes for CASSYSGRDEAFF.

This clonotype was recorded a few times. V usage is TRBV7-9 and J usage is TRBJ2-1; D is uncertain. Germline V lookup: CDR1 SEHNR, CDR2 FQNEAQ (reference sequence). CDR3 length equals 13 residues. The V and J ends lost 5 bases and 10 bases respectively, with 15 bases between them. CDR3 protein: CASSPKGPQEQFF. In nucleotides, the CDR3 is TGTGCCAGCAGCCCCAAGGGCCCGCAGGAGCAGTTCTTC.

This clonotype was counted a few times. J is TRBJ2-2 and V is TRBV3-1; D remains unclear. Between the trimmed V and J ends, which lost 6 bases and 6 bases, there was a span of 5 bases. The CDR3 runs to 11 residues. Germline V gives CDR1 LGHDT, CDR2 YNNKEL (reference sequence). CDR3 DNA: TGTGCCAGCAGTCGGGCCGGGGAGCTGTTTTTT. This encodes CASSRAGELFF.

A few counts support this clonotype. This rearrangement joins TRBV20-1 to TRBJ1-2; 7 nucleotides line up with TRBD1. With 3 bases clipped from V and 2 bases from J, the junction kept 9 bases outside the gene matches. The CDR3 runs to 15 residues. Germline V gene data show CDR1 as DFQATT and CDR2 as SNEGSKA (reference sequence). The CDR3 is CSARGRDRENYGYTF. CDR3 in DNA: TGCAGTGCTAGGGGACGGGACAGAGAAAACTATGGCTACACCTTC.

This clonotype has a count of ten or more. The chain links TRBV28 to TRBJ1-5; the match to TRBD1 covers 8 bases. Germline CDR1 MDHEN, CDR2 SYDVKM. The length of the CDR3 is 12 residues. The V gene end was trimmed by 9 bases and the J gene end by 7 bases; junction bases not matched to a gene: 5. CDR3 sequence reads: CASSRGQQPQHF. CDR3 bases: TGTGCCAGTTCCAGGGGGCAACAGCCCCAGCATTTT.

This clonotype has just a few counts. The chain employs TRBV30 and TRBJ2-7; no clear D gene. The germline V and J ends were trimmed by 0 bases and 0 bases, with 9 bases remaining between them. The CDR3 extends over 14 amino acids. Germline V gene data show CDR1 as GTSNPN and CDR2 as SVGIG (reference sequence). The CDR3 bases are TGTGCCTGGAGTGTACGGCGGATCTCCTACGAGCAGTACTTC. This codes for CAWSVRRISYEQYF.

This chain connects TRBV2 to TRBJ1-1, with 7 bases matching TRBD1. V was pared by 10 bases and J by 1 base, with 9 bases of the junction left unmatched. The CDR3 loop spans 14 amino acids. CDR1 and CDR2 from the germline V gene are SNHLY and FYNNEI. This CDR3 is CATRLTGRNTEAFF. The CDR3 DNA follows: TGTGCCACTAGATTGACAGGGCGGAACACTGAAGCTTTCTTT.

The genes are TRBV12-3 or TRBV12-4 and TRBJ2-2; 9 bases map to TRBD1. The CDR3 covers 15 residues. The trim removed 6 bases at V and 3 bases at J, leaving 5 bases unmatched. The DNA of the CDR3 is TGTGCCAGCAGCGCTGACAGGGGGTACACCGGGGAGCTGTTTTTT. Amino acids: CASSADRGYTGELFF.

Note on this clonotype: Its ends do not fully match the called genes, so a read error is possible. The chain has TRBV7-7 and TRBJ2-5, with D unclear. CDR3 length: 14 amino acids. Germline V gives CDR1 SSHAT, CDR2 FNYEAQ (reference sequence). CDR3 nucleotides: TGTGCTAGCAGCTTAGTTCCGGCCCTAGAGACCCAGTACTTC. Its protein is CASSLVPALETQYF.

V usage is TRBV13 and J usage is TRBJ2-7, with D unresolved. V gave up 4 bases and J gave up 5 bases, with 6 bases separating them. Germline V gene sequence: CDR1 PRHDT, CDR2 FYEKMQ (reference sequence). The CDR3 sequence is 11 residues long. CDR3 coding DNA: TGTGCCAGCAGCTATTCCCACGAGCAGTACTTC. Its protein product is CASSYSHEQYF.

V gene TRBV5-1 combines with J gene TRBJ1-6; D is ambiguous. The CDR3 extends over 15 amino acids. The V and J ends lost 0 bases and 12 bases respectively, with 16 bases between them. Germline V gives CDR1 SGHRS, CDR2 YFSETQ. CDR3 sequence reads: CASSLGSSGDLPLHF. For the CDR3, the DNA is TGCGCCAGCAGCTTGGGGTCTAGCGGGGATTTACCCCTCCACTTT. The variable domain in full, with the rest retrieved from reference TRBV5-1 and TRBJ1-6, is KAGVTQTPRYLIKTRGQQVTLSCSPISGHRSVSWYQQTPGQGLQFLFEYFSETQRNKGNFPGRFSGRQFSNSRSEMNVSTLELGDSALYLCASSLGSSGDLPLHFGNGTRLTVT.

This clonotype was seen at least ten times. J is TRBJ1-2 and V is TRBV18; the D gene is possibly TRBD1 (5 bases). Trimming took off 2 bases at V and 4 bases at J, with 11 bases between the two ends. The CDR3 consists of 14 residues. From germline, CDR1 is KGHSH and CDR2 LQKENI. The CDR3 nucleotides are TGTGCCAGCTCACCATTTGGACAAACCTATGGCTACACCTTC. As protein: CASSPFGQTYGYTF.

This clonotype was observed a few times. This chain uses TRBV18 with TRBJ1-1; D unclear. The CDR3 is 12 residues long. Germline loops: CDR1 KGHSH, CDR2 LQKENI. Trimming cost V 4 bases and J 8 bases, with 11 bases left between them. The chain's CDR3 is CASSRQGPEAFF. In nucleotides, the CDR3 is TGTGCCAGCTCACGCCAAGGCCCGGAAGCTTTCTTT.

This clonotype was observed many times. The gene calls are TRBV14 and TRBJ1-6; possibly TRBD1 for D (5 bases). The germline V gene encodes CDR1 SGHDN and CDR2 FVKESK. This CDR3 has 15 amino acids. The V and J ends lost 1 base and 6 bases respectively, with 10 bases between them. The CDR3 DNA reads as TGTGCCAGCAGCCAAGTGACGGGACGTAATTCACCCCTCCACTTT. Protein: CASSQVTGRNSPLHF.

This clonotype was observed a few times. This chain links TRBV6-5 with TRBJ2-3; 8 bases agree with TRBD1. Germline V lookup: CDR1 MNHEY, CDR2 SVGAGI. V was pared by 2 bases and J by 9 bases, with 10 bases of the junction left unmatched. The CDR3 is 15 residues long. CDR3 amino acids: CASSYVAGGGRTQYF. The DNA for the CDR3 is TGTGCCAGCAGTTACGTGGCAGGGGGCGGTCGAACGCAGTATTTT.

This clonotype has a handful of counts. The chain is built from TRBV29-1 and TRBJ2-7; D perhaps matches TRBD2 (6 bases). The CDR3 has 18 amino acids. Germline V gene lookup returns CDR1 SQVTM and CDR2 ANQGSEA. The V end lost 0 bases, the J end lost 0 bases, and 21 bases lay between the germline ends. The CDR3 is CSVEDRRGRTPSSYEQYF. CDR3 DNA: TGCAGCGTTGAAGATAGGAGGGGAAGGACCCCTAGCTCCTACGAGCAGTACTTC.

This clonotype has only a few counts. The gene calls are TRBV4-1 and TRBJ2-1; 7 nucleotides line up with TRBD2. The V and J ends lost 8 bases and 3 bases, in that order; junction bases with no gene match: 10. This CDR3 has 15 amino acids. CDR1 and CDR2 (germline): MGHRA, YSYEKL. CDR3 residues: CASLGLRGNYNEQFF. The DNA for the CDR3 is TGCGCCAGCTTAGGGCTGCGGGGGAACTACAATGAGCAGTTCTTC.

The chain is built from TRBV28 and TRBJ2-1; TRBD2 agrees at 12 bases. V gave up 6 bases and J gave up 6 bases; unmatched junction bases: 9. This CDR3 is built from 16 residues. CDR1 and CDR2 (germline): MDHEN, SYDVKM. This CDR3 is CASSSPGLAGFNEQFF. As DNA, the CDR3 is TGTGCCAGCAGCAGCCCGGGACTAGCGGGTTTCAATGAGCAGTTCTTC.

This clonotype was recorded a few times. V gene TRBV12-3 or TRBV12-4 combines with J gene TRBJ2-7; 9 bases map to TRBD1. There are 16 residues in the CDR3. With V trimmed by 4 bases and J by 3 bases, 10 bases remained unmatched. The CDR3 spells CASSSWDREGRYEQYF. Written as DNA, the CDR3 is TGTGCCAGCAGTTCGTGGGACAGGGAGGGCCGCTACGAGCAGTACTTC.

The chain recombines TRBV29-1 with TRBJ2-1; TRBD2 agrees at 10 bases. This CDR3 spans 15 amino acids. After removal of 2 bases from V and 13 bases from J, the junction contained 14 bases not matched to a gene. Germline CDR1 is SQVTM and CDR2 is ANQGSEA. CDR3 in DNA: TGCAGCGTTGAAACCAACGGACTAGCGGAGAGCAATCAGTTCTTC. Protein product: CSVETNGLAESNQFF.

This clonotype occurred many times. The chain carries TRBV6-2 or TRBV6-3 and TRBJ1-2; D gene unclear. The germline V gene has CDR1 MNHEY and CDR2 SVGEGT. The V and J ends lost 2 bases and 8 bases respectively, with 9 bases between them. The CDR3 has 12 residues. CDR3 amino acids: CASSYRESGYTF. CDR3 sequence (DNA): TGTGCCAGCAGTTACCGGGAATCCGGCTACACCTTC.

This clonotype showed up just a few times. V usage is TRBV30 and J usage is TRBJ2-7; D may be TRBD2 (5 bases). CDR1 GTSNPN and CDR2 SVGIG come from the germline V gene (reference sequence). Trimming took off 4 bases at V and 2 bases at J, with 15 bases between the two ends. The CDR3 sequence is 14 residues long. Written as DNA, the CDR3 is TGTGCCTGGAAGTTGAGGGCGTCGGCCTACGAGCAGTACTTC. This codes for CAWKLRASAYEQYF.

CDR3 loop: CASRAKGILAERQETQYF. CDR3 DNA sequence: TGTGCCAGCAGAGCCAAGGGCATACTAGCGGAGCGCCAAGAGACCCAGTACTTC. The V gene is TRBV3-1, the J gene TRBJ2-5, with TRBD2 identical over 8 bases. V shed 6 bases and J 1 base; nucleotides not matched to a gene: 16. Germline CDR1 reads LGHDT; CDR2 reads YNNKEL (reference sequence). The CDR3 totals 18 residues.

The J gene is TRBJ1-1, the V gene TRBV12-3 or TRBV12-4; 7 positions agree with TRBD1. CDR3 size: 15 residues. The ends lost 4 bases at V and 5 bases at J; junction bases unmatched: 10. CDR3 DNA sequence: TGTGCCAGCAGTTGGGATAGGGGGCGCGGGACTGAAGCTTTCTTT. Its translation is CASSWDRGRGTEAFF.

The J gene is TRBJ2-7, the V gene TRBV2; 10 bases fit TRBD1. Germline assignment: CDR1 SNHLY and CDR2 FYNNEI. This CDR3 contains 13 residues. Losses at the gene ends were 6 bases for V and 3 bases for J; bases not matched to a gene: 2. In DNA form, the CDR3 reads TGTGCCAGCAGGGACAGGGGGTACTACGAGCAGTACTTC. As protein: CASRDRGYYEQYF. Full variable domain (rest looked up from reference TRBV2 and TRBJ2-7): EPEVTQTPSHQVTQMGQEVILRCVPISNHLYFYWYRQILGQKVEFLVSFYNNEISEKSEIFDDQFSVERPDGSNFTLKIRSTKLEDSAMYFCASRDRGYYEQYFGPGTRLTVT.